The 10 T cell receptor beta chains given below trace back to one sample, sequenced in a study of cytomegalovirus exposure and HLA in healthy donors listed by TCRdb under 2017. Libraries were made using the immunoSEQ multiplex PCR assay. Entries here come from immuneACCESS through TCRdb and include only in-frame sequences with V and J called. Some clones fail to appear in such tables; in the studies checked, an unresolved V gene covers under half of the shortfall, and the cause of the remainder is unknown. The sample includes approximately 200,000 clones, with 81% observed a single time. Around 1.2% of the sample lies in the top ten. Sequencing was done on a sample of PBMCs. These receptors all stem from a woman aged 25 to 39 in good health and CMV-seronegative.

This chain connects TRBV4-1 to TRBJ2-7; 7 positions match TRBD1. The CDR3 has 15 residues. Germline V gene data show CDR1 as MGHRA and CDR2 as YSYEKL. V was clipped by 4 bases and J by 3 bases; unmatched bases: 9. The CDR3 nucleotides read TGCGCCAGCAGCCGATCCATGGACAGGAGCTACGAGCAGTACTTC. Translating gives CASSRSMDRSYEQYF.

The chain couples TRBV5-1 to TRBJ2-1; 9 bases align to TRBD1. J gave up 7 bases and V 0 bases, and 11 bases lay outside the gene matches. There are 17 residues in the CDR3. Germline V CDR1 and CDR2: SGHRS, YFSETQ. The CDR3 loop reads CASSLGPGGQGTNEQFF. CDR3 in DNA: TGCGCCAGCAGCTTGGGGCCAGGTGGACAGGGGACGAATGAGCAGTTCTTC.

The chain combines TRBV30 with TRBJ1-1, with TRBD1 matching over 7 bases. The V and J ends lost 0 bases and 1 base, in that order; junction bases with no gene match: 8. The germline V gene encodes CDR1 GTSNPN and CDR2 SVGIG (reference sequence). The CDR3 is 16 residues long. The CDR3 nucleotides read TGTGCCTGGAGTGTATTGAGGGGGCGTGGGAACACTGAAGCTTTCTTT. Amino acids: CAWSVLRGRGNTEAFF.

The chain joins TRBV27 to TRBJ1-1; unclear D gene. The germline CDR1 and CDR2 sequences are MNHEY and SMNVEV (reference sequence). V was clipped by 1 base and J by 0 bases, with 9 bases between them. CDR3 length: 15 residues. In DNA, the CDR3 is TGTGCCAGCAGTTTATTAGAGGGAATGAACACTGAAGCTTTCTTT. Protein product: CASSLLEGMNTEAFF.

The gene calls are TRBV18 and TRBJ1-5; TRBD1 is a possible D gene (6 bases). The germline V gene has CDR1 KGHSH and CDR2 LQKENI. This CDR3 spans 14 amino acids. Trimming took 2 bases from V and 5 from J, leaving 10 bases between them. The CDR3, as DNA: TGTGCCAGCTCACCAAGATACAGGGATCAGCCCCAGCATTTT. Protein: CASSPRYRDQPQHF. Supplemented by reference TRBV18 and TRBJ1-5, the full variable domain reads NAGVMQNPRHLVRRRGQEARLRCSPMKGHSHVYWYRQLPEEGLKFMVYLQKENIIDESGMPKERFSAEFPKEGPSILRIQQVVRGDSAAYFCASSPRYRDQPQHFGDGTRLSIL.

The chain has TRBV18 and TRBJ1-5, with 7 bases aligning to TRBD1. J was trimmed by 2 bases and V by 4 bases; bases with no gene match: 2. The CDR3 totals 14 residues. The germline V gene encodes CDR1 KGHSH and CDR2 LQKENI. CDR3 residues: CASSQGTGNQPQHF. The CDR3 DNA follows: TGTGCCAGCTCACAGGGGACAGGCAATCAGCCCCAGCATTTT.

This chain uses TRBV5-1 with TRBJ1-2; perhaps TRBD1 as D (6 bases). The V gene lost 0 bases and the J gene lost 2 bases, with 8 bases spanning the gap. The CDR3 runs 14 residues. Germline V gives CDR1 SGHRS, CDR2 YFSETQ. CDR3 sequence: CASSLDRGNYGYTF. DNA for the CDR3: TGCGCCAGCAGCTTGGATAGGGGGAACTATGGCTACACCTTC.

This rearrangement joins TRBV30 to TRBJ1-3; 7 bases are a match to TRBD1. The CDR3 covers 14 residues. The V gene end was trimmed by 4 bases and the J gene end by 5 bases; junction bases not matched to a gene: 8. The germline CDR1 and CDR2 sequences are GTSNPN and SVGIG (reference sequence). As DNA, the CDR3 is TGTGCCTGGAACACTGGGACAGTTAGAAACACCATATATTTT. It codes for CAWNTGTVRNTIYF. Full variable domain (remainder filled in from reference TRBV30 and TRBJ1-3): SQTIHQWPATLVQPVGSPLSLECTVEGTSNPNLYWYRQAAGRGLQLLFYSVGIGQISSEVPQNLSASRPQDRQFILSSKKLLLSDSGFYLCAWNTGTVRNTIYFGEGSWLTVV.

V usage is TRBV10-2 and J usage is TRBJ1-5; possibly TRBD1 for D (6 bases). Trimming stripped 5 bases from V and 4 bases from J, with 9 bases between. There are 13 residues in the CDR3. CDR1 is WSHSY and CDR2 is SAAADI in the germline V gene. The CDR3 reads CASSHTGNQPQHF. CDR3 nucleotides: TGCGCCAGCAGTCATACAGGGAATCAGCCCCAGCATTTT.

The rearrangement joins TRBV29-1 to TRBJ1-2; no reliable D call. Germline assignment: CDR1 SQVTM and CDR2 ANQGSEA. Between the trimmed V and J ends, which lost 8 bases and 4 bases, there was a span of 20 bases. This CDR3 contains 14 residues. CDR3 loop: CSSGGGKGLYGYTF. In DNA, the CDR3 is TGCAGCTCTGGAGGTGGAAAGGGCCTCTATGGCTACACCTTC.